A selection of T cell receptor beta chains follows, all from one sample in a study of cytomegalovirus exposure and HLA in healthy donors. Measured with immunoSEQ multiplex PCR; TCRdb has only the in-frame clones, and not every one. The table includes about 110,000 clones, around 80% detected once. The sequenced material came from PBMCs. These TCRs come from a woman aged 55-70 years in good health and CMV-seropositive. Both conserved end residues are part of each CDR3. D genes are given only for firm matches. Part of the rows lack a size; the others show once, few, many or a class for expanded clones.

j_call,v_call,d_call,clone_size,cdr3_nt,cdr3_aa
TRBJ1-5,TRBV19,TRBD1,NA,TGTGCCAGTAGTAGATGGACAGGGGGTGTAAATAGCAATCAGCCCCAGCATTTT,CASSRWTGGVNSNQPQHF
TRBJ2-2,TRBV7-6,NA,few,TGTGCCAGCAGCCCGCAGCAGGGGCCGTACACCGGGGAGCTGTTTTTT,CASSPQQGPYTGELFF
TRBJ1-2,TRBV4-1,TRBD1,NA,TGCGCCAGCAGTCAGACAGGGGCCTATGGCTACACCTTC,CASSQTGAYGYTF
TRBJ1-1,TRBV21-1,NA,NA,TGTGCCAGCAGCAAAACGACAGGGCAAAACACTGAAGCTTTCTTT,CASSKTTGQNTEAFF
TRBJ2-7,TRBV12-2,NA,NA,TGTGCAAGTCGCTTAGCGTTAGCGGTTACCTACGAGCAGTACTTC,CASRLALAVTYEQYF
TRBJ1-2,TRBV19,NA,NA,TGTGCCAGTAGTCAACGGAGGGGTAACTATGGCTACACCTTC,CASSQRRGNYGYTF
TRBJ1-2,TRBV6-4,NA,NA,TGTGCCAGCAAAGAAGAGACAGGACCACACGGGGGCTACACCTTC,CASKEETGPHGGYTF
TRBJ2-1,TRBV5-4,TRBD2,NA,TGTGCCAGCAGCTTGTCTGGGACTAGCAACTACAATGAGCAGTTCTTC,CASSLSGTSNYNEQFF
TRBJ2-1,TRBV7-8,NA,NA,TGTGCCAGCAGCTTAGATCAGGGGTGGTACCAGTTCTTC,CASSLDQGWYQFF
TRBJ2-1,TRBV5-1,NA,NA,TGCGCCAGCAGCTTTGGTTCGACAGTCGCGTATGAGCAGTTCTTC,CASSFGSTVAYEQFF
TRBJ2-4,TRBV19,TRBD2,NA,TGTGCCAGTAGTATAAGCGGGGGGATTCAGTACTTC,CASSISGGIQYF